This TCR beta chain is drawn from a study of Graves' ophthalmopathy and Graves' hyperthyroidism (dated by TCRdb to the late 2010s). Looking at the study overall: Hyperthyroidism was defined as stable when no progression to ophthalmopathy occurred within 18 months of follow-up. In total, approximately 140 blood samples were TCR-sequenced: some 43 ophthalmopathy, 75 hyperthyroidism and about 17 hyperthyroidism-to-ophthalmopathy patients. Following sample collection, hyperthyroidism patients were given methimazole at a starting dose of 30 mg daily, and ophthalmopathy patients were given high-dose intravenous methylprednisolone. To explore V-J signatures distinguishing ophthalmopathy from hyperthyroidism, a discovery set of some 100 patients (around 42 ophthalmopathy, roughly 56 stable hyperthyroidism) was enrolled. In about six hyperthyroidism patients, T-cell repertoires of thyroid tissue and blood were compared. The independent validation cohort included roughly 19 hyperthyroidism patients plus 17 patients who later progressed from hyperthyroidism to ophthalmopathy. To tell Graves' ophthalmopathy apart from Graves' hyperthyroidism, and to predict which patients would progress to ophthalmopathy, the study relied on TCR beta repertoire signatures. The full study reports these points: In cross-validation, the 13-signature model distinguished ophthalmopathy from stable hyperthyroidism with 85% to 90% sensitivity and about 81% specificity, and in the test set the corresponding values were about 80% and 75%. In validation, the model predicted ophthalmopathy progression with more than 70% sensitivity and roughly 72% specificity; roughly 11 predicted patients were CT-confirmed with GO in a median of around 6 months. Most expanded thyroid clonotypes with frequency above 0.001 were also detected in blood, suggesting blood repertoires may reflect the thyroid immune response. No statistical method was used to predetermine the sample size, and group allocation was not hidden from the investigators.

For repertoire sequencing, TCR beta CDR3 regions were amplified from RNA transcripts. The first round of RT-PCR was done with HTBI primers and the Qiagen OneStep RT-PCR kit, and was followed by a second round of multiplex PCR, then size selection and purification. Sequencing of the libraries was carried out on an Illumina HiSeq2000 in paired-end mode with 100 bp reads. Per the authors' processing: SOAPnuke was used to process the reads, removing any read that contained adapters or uncalled bases, had a mean Phred below 15, or lacked an exact match to the constant primer or identifier. High-quality paired reads were merged with COPE v1.2.5. Each unique nucleotide sequence was treated as a clonotype, and MiTCR v1.1 was used to align the clonotypes to the IMGT TRB V, D and J references. The analysis was limited to V-J combinations with a frequency above 0.0001, which together covered about 99% of the repertoires. For each V-J combination, a TCR clonal expansion and chaos score was defined as the ratio of F50 clonal expansion to chaos observed in the TCRdist matrix. Features were reduced by Welch's t-statistics and random forest to over 10 V-J combinations, which fed a naive Bayes classifier. The similarity between thyroid and blood repertoires was quantified using the Morisita-Horn index. TCRdb trimmed the raw reads at Q25, called clones with MiXCR and kept productive beta chains. Here each entry gathers all rows of one CDR3 protein and keeps the most common genes and DNA. The V and J calls shown here were made by TCRdb, not taken from the authors' results. This sample comprises around 1.1 million distinct CDR3 sequences, 35% to 40% of them detected only once. Jointly, the top ten make up 11% of the sample.

Hyperthyroidism patients were newly diagnosed, were aged 18 to 65 years, and had a disease duration under 2 months. Patients with other autoimmune diseases, uncontrolled infections, pregnancy or lactation were excluded. Diagnosis relied on clinical symptoms, serum thyroxine, TRAb, thyroid ultrasound and orbital computed tomography. Total RNA was extracted using Trizol reagent, and RNA quality was checked on an Agilent 2100 Bioanalyzer. The CDR1 and CDR2 encoded by the germline V gene (reference sequence) are SEHNR and FQNEAQ. A distance of 15 bases separates the germline ends of V and J, which lose 3 bases and 4 bases respectively. The CDR3, from cysteine to phenylalanine, totals 15 residues. Of the read, only the CDR3 DNA is kept; its 45 bases are in frame from base 1. In this sample, this clonotype turned up many times. What this receptor recognizes is not known. No per-base quality is available; no much larger clone lies one base away.

Sequences were obtained from peripheral blood or thyroid tissue (not recorded which). The sequence joins TRBV7-9 to TRBJ1-2; the D gene is perhaps TRBD1, on 5 matching bases. This receptor was taken from an adult man with Graves' hyperthyroidism. The nucleotide sequence is TGTGCCAGCAGCTTCGGGGGTTCGAAAGGCTATGGCTACACCTTC. It codes for CASSFGGSKGYGYTF.